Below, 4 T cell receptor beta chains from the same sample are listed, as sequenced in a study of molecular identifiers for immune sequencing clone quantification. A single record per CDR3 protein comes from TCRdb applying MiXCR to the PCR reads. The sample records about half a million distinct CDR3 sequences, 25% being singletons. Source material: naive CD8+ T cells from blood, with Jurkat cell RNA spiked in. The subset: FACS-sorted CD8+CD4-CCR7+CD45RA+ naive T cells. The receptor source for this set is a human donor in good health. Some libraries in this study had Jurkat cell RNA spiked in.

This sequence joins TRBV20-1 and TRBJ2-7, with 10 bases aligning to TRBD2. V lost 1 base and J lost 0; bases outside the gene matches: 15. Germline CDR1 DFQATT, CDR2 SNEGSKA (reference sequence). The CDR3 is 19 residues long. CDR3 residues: CSARALPSGGLISSYEQYF. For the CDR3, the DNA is TGCAGTGCTAGAGCCCTTCCTAGCGGGGGACTCATCAGCTCCTACGAGCAGTACTTC.

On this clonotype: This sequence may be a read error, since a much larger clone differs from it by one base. DNA for the CDR3: TGCGCCAGCAGCCAAGAAGTCCGGGGCATGGCAAACACCATATATTTT. Translation: CASSQEVRGMANTIYF. The chain recombines TRBV4-1 with TRBJ1-3, with D possibly matching TRBD1 (5 bases). The CDR3 has 16 residues. V was clipped by 0 bases and J by 6 bases, with 15 bases between them. CDR1 is MGHRA and CDR2 is YSYEKL in the germline V gene.

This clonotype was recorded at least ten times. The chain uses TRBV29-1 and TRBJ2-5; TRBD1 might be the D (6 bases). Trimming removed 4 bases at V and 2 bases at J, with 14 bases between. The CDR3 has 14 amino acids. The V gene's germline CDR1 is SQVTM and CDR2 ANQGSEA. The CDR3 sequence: CSVVPGTSQETQYF. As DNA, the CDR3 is TGCAGCGTTGTCCCCGGGACATCACAAGAGACCCAGTACTTC.

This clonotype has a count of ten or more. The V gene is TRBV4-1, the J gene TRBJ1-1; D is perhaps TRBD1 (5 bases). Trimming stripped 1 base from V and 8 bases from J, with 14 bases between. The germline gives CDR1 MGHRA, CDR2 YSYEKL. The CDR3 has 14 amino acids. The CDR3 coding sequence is TGCGCCAGCAGCCAAGTAAGGCAGGGAGGAGAAGCTTTCTTT. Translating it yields CASSQVRQGGEAFF.